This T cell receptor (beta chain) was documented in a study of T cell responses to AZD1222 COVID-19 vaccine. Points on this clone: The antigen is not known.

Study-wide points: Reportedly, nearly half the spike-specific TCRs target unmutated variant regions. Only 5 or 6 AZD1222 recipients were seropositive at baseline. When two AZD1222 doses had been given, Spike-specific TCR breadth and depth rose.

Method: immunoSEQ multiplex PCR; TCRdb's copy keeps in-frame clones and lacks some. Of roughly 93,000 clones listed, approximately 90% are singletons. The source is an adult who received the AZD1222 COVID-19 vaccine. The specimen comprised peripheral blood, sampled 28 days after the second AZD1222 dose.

The CDR3, as DNA: TGCGCCAGCAGCCTCCCCGGGCAGCCGTTGGGGGAGACCCAGTACTTC. Protein product: CASSLPGQPLGETQYF. The chain links TRBV4-3 to TRBJ2-5; no definite D call. Trimming pared 4 bases from V and 5 bases from J, leaving 20 bases between. Germline V gives CDR1 LGHNA, CDR2 YSLEER. The CDR3 is made up of 16 amino acids.